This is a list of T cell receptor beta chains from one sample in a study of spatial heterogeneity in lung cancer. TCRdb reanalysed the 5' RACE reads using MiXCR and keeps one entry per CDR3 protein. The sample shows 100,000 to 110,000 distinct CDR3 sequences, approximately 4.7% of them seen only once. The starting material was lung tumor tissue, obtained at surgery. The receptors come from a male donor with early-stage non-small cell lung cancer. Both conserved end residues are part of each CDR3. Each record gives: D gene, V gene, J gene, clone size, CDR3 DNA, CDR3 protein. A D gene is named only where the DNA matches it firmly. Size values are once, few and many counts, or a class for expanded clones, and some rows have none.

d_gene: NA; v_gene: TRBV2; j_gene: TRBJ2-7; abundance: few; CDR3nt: TGTGCCAGCAGTCCCCCTAGCGCCCTCTCCTACGAGCAGTACTTC; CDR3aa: CASSPPSALSYEQYF
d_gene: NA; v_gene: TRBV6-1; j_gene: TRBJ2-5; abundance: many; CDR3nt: TGTGCCAGCCGCAGGATCCAAGAGACCCAGTACTTC; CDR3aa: CASRRIQETQYF
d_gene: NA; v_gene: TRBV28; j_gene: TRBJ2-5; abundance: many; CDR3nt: TGTGCCAGCAGGGGACGGTCCGGCAGAACCCTTCAAGAGACCCAGTACTTC; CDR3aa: CASRGRSGRTLQETQYF
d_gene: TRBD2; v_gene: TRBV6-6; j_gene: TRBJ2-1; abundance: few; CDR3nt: TGTGCCAGCAGGATAGCGGGAGGCAGCTCCTACAATGAGCAGTTCTTC; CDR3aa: CASRIAGGSSYNEQFF
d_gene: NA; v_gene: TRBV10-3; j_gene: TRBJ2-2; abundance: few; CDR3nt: TGTGCCATCACCCCGGTGGGTGACGGGGAGCTGTTTTTT; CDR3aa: CAITPVGDGELFF
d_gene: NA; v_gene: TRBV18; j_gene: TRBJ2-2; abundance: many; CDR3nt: TGTGCCAGCTCCCGCGGACAGCCGAACACCGGGGAGCTGTTTTTT; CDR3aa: CASSRGQPNTGELFF
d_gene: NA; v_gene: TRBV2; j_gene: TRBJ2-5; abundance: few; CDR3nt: TGTGCCAGCGGGGCAGAGGGGGAGACCCAGTACTTC; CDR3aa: CASGAEGETQYF
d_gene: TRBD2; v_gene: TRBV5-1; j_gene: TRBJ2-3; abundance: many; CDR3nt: TGCGCCAGCAGCTTGCCGGGAGGTGCTGAGGATACGCAGTATTTT; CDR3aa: CASSLPGGAEDTQYF
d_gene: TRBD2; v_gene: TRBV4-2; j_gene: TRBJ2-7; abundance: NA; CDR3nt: TGTGCCAGCAGCCCGGGGGGGACGGTCTACGAGCAGTACTTC; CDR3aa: CASSPGGTVYEQYF
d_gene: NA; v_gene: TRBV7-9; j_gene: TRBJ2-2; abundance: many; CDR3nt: TGTGCCAGCAGCCCTCGGACAGACACCGGGGAGCTGTTTTTT; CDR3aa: CASSPRTDTGELFF
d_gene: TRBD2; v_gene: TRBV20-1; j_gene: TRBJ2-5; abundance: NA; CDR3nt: TGCAGTGCCATGCACGGCGGGGGTAATCAAGAGACCCAGTACTTC; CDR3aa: CSAMHGGGNQETQYF
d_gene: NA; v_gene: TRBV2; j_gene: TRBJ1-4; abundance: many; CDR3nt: TGTGCCAGCAGTGATGGGCCAGTCAATGAAAAACTGTTTTTT; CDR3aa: CASSDGPVNEKLFF
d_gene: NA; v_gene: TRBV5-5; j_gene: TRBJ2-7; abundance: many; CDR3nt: TGTGCCAGCAGCTTGGGAGGGTTCGAGCAGTACTTC; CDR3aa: CASSLGGFEQYF
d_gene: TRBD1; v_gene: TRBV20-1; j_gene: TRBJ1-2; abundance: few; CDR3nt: TGCAGTGCTCAACAGGGGAACAACTATGGCTACACCTTC; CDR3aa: CSAQQGNNYGYTF
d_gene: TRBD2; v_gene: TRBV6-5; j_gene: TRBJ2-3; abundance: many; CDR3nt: TGTGCCAGCAGTCCTCGGACTAGCGGCCCCACAGATACGCAGTATTTT; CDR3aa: CASSPRTSGPTDTQYF
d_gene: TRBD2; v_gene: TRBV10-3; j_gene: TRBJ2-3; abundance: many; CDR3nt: TGTGCCATCAGTGAGTCCTGGGTGGCGGGAGGAAGCACAGATACGCAGTATTTT; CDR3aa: CAISESWVAGGSTDTQYF
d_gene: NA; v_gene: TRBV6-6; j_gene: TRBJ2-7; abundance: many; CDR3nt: TGTGCCAGCAGTCCGGGACATGCCTACGAGCAGTACTTC; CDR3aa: CASSPGHAYEQYF
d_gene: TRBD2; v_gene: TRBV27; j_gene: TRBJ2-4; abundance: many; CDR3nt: TGTGCCAGCAGCCGGCGGACTAGCGGGAGGGACATTCAGTACTTC; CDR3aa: CASSRRTSGRDIQYF
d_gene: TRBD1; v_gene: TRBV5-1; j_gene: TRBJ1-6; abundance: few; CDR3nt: TGCGCCAGCAGCAGGGGGACAGTGGAGTCACCCCTCCACTTT; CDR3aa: CASSRGTVESPLHF
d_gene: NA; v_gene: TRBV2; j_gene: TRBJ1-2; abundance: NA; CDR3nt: TGTGCCAGCAAGACCGGCGGTTATGGCTACACCTTC; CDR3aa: CASKTGGYGYTF
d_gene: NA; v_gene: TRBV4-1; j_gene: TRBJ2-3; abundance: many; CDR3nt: TGCGCCAGCAGCCTACGGAGGACAGCGGGGCACACAGATACGCAGTATTTT; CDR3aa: CASSLRRTAGHTDTQYF
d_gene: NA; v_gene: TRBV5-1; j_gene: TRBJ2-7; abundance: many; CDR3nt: TGCGCCAGCAGCTTGGGCCCCCTGGGAGGCTCCTACGAGCAGTACTTC; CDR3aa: CASSLGPLGGSYEQYF
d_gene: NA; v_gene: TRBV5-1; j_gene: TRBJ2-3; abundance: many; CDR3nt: TGCGCCAGCAGCTTGGAAGGGTTAGGAAGCACAGATACGCAGTATTTT; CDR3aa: CASSLEGLGSTDTQYF
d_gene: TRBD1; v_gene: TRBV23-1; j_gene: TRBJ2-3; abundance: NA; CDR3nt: TGCGCCCCCCGGGGGCCAGGGGGCCTCCTTGTTACGCAGTATTTT; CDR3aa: CAPRGPGGLLVTQYF
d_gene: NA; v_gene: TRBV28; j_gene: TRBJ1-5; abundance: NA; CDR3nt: TGTGCCAGCAGTTGGGAATTTACTGGCCTCTCTCGGAAGGCCCAGCATTTT; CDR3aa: CASSWEFTGLSRKAQHF
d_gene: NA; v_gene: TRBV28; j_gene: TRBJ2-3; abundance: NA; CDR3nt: TGTGCCAGCAGTTTACTTCCAGGGCCGGATACGCAGTATTTT; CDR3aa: CASSLLPGPDTQYF
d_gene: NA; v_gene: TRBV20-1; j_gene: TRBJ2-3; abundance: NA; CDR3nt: TGCAGTGCTAGCTTCCGATTCGGCGACACAGATACGCAGTATTTT; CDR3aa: CSASFRFGDTDTQYF
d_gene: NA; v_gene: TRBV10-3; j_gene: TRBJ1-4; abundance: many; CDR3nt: TGTGCCATCAGTGAGTCTTTTTCGGCTAATGAAAAACTGTTTTTT; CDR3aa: CAISESFSANEKLFF
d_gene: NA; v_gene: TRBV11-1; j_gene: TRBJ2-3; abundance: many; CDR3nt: TGTGCCAGCAGCTTTCTTCTCGGCGAGTCTAGCACAGATACGCAGTATTTT; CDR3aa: CASSFLLGESSTDTQYF
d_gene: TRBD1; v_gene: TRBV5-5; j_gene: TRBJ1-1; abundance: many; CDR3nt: TGTGCCAGCAGCGTTGGGCCGGACAGGGGGAGGACCATGAACACTGAAGCTTTCTTT; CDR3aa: CASSVGPDRGRTMNTEAFF
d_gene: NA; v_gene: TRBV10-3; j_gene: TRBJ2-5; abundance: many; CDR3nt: TGTGCCATCAGTGCTCGGCCGCTTGCGGAGACCCAGTACTTC; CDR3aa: CAISARPLAETQYF
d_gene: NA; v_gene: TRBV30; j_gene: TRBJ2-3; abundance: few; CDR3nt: TGTGCCTGGAGTGTATCTAGTGAAGACACAGATACGCAGTATTTT; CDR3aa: CAWSVSSEDTDTQYF
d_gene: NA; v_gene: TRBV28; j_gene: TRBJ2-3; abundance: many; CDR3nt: TGTGCCAGCAGTTTATATAGCCGCGTGGCGGAGCCTAAGACTAGCACAGATACGCAGTATTTT; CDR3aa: CASSLYSRVAEPKTSTDTQYF
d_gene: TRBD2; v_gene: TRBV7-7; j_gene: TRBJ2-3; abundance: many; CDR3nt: TGTGCTAGCAGCTTAGGAGCGGGGGAGGGAGATACGCAGTATTTT; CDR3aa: CASSLGAGEGDTQYF
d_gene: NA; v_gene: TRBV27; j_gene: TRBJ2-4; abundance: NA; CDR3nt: TGTGCCAGCAGCCCCTCCTCAGGGGTAAACATTCAGTACTTC; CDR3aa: CASSPSSGVNIQYF
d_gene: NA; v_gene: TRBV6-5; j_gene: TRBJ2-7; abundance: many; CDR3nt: TGTGCCAGCAGTTATGGTCAGGGCCCCTACGAGCAGTACTTC; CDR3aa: CASSYGQGPYEQYF
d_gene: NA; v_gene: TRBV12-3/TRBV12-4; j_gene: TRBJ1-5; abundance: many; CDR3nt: TGTGCCAGCAGTTTTCAGGGTGGTCAGCCCCAGCATTTT; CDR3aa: CASSFQGGQPQHF
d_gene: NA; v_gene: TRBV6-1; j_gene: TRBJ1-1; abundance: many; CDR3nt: TGTGCCACCCGGGGACAATACACTGAAGCTTTCTTT; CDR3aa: CATRGQYTEAFF
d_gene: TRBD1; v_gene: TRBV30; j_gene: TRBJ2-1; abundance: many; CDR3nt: TGTGCCTGGAGTTGGGACAGGGGAGTCAGTGAGCAGTTCTTC; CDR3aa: CAWSWDRGVSEQFF
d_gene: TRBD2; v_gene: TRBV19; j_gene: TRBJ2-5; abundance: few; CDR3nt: TGTGCCAGTAGTCGTAGACTAGCGGGAAAGACCCAGTACTTC; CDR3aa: CASSRRLAGKTQYF
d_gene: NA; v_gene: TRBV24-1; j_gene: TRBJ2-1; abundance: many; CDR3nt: TGTGCCACCAGTGATTCCTCCGCATGGACGGGGGCCTACAATGAGCAGTTCTTC; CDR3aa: CATSDSSAWTGAYNEQFF
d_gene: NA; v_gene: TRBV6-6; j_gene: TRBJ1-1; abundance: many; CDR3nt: TGTGCCAGCAGGGAGGTCTTGTCGGACACTGAAGCTTTCTTT; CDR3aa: CASREVLSDTEAFF
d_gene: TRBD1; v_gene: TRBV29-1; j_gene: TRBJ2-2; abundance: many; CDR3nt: TGCAGCGTTCGGGACAGATTTAACCGGGAGCTGTTTTTT; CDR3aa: CSVRDRFNRELFF
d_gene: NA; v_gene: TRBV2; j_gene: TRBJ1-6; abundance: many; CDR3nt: TGTGCCAGCAGTGGGCAGGGTGATTCACCCCTCCACTTT; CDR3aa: CASSGQGDSPLHF
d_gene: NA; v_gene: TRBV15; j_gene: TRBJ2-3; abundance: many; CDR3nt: TGTGCCACCAGCAGAGTTACGGGGGCAAGTACGCAGTATTTT; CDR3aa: CATSRVTGASTQYF
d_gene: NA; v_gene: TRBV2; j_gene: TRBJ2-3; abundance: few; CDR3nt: TGTGCCAGCAGGAGGACAAGCGGCCCAGATACGCAGTATTTT; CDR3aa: CASRRTSGPDTQYF
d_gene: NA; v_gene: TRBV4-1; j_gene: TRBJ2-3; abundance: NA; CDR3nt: TGCGCCAGCAGCCATCCAGGCGGGACCCCCACAGATACGCAGTATTTT; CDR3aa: CASSHPGGTPTDTQYF
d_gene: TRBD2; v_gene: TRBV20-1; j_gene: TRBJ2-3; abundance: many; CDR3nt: TGCAGTGCCTTGGACCCCAGCGGGAGTATTGGAGATACGCAGTATTTT; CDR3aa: CSALDPSGSIGDTQYF
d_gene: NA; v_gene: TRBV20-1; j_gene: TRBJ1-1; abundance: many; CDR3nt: TGCAGTGCTTTGGGACCTTGGGACACTGAAGCTTTCTTT; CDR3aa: CSALGPWDTEAFF
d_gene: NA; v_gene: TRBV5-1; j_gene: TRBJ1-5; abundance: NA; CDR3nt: TGCGCCAGCAGCTTGGGGGACACCGGTCAGCCCCAGCATTTT; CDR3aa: CASSLGDTGQPQHF
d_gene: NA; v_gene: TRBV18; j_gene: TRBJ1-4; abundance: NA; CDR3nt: TGTGCCAGCTCACTAAACAGAGCGCGACGTAATGAAAAACTGTTTTTT; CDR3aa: CASSLNRARRNEKLFF
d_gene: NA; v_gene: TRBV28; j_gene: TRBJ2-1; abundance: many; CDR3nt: TGTGCGAGTTTATCTAGCCTCCATGAGCAGTTCTTC; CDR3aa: CASLSSLHEQFF
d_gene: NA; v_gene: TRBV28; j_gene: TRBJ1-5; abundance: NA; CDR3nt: TGTGCCAGCAAAAGGGCAGGGGGCAATCAGCCCCAGCATTTT; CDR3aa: CASKRAGGNQPQHF